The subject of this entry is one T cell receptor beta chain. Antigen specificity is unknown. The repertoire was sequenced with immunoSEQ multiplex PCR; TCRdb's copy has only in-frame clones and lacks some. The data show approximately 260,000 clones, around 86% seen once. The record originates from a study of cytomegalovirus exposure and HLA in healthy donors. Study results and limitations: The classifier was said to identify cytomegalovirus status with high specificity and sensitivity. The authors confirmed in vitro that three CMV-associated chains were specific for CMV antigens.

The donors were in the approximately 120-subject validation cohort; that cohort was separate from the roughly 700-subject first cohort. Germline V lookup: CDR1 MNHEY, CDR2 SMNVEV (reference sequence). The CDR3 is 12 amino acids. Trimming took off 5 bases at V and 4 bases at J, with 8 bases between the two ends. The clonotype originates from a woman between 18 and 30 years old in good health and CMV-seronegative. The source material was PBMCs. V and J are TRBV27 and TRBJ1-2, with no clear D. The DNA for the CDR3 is TGTGCCAGCAGTCCTCGGGGCTATGGCTACACCTTC. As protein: CASSPRGYGYTF.